Given below is one T cell receptor (beta chain) in context. Its antigen remains undetermined. There are no base qualities to consult, and no much larger clone falls within one base. This record comes from a study of OX40 agonist ivuxolimab in advanced cancers. Notes on the research overall: Ivuxolimab was a fully human IgG2 agonistic monoclonal antibody targeting the costimulatory receptor OX40 (CD134). Patients were allowed to have had prior anti-PD-1, anti-PD-L1 or anti-CTLA-4 therapy, and approximately 40% of the dose-escalation patients had previously received checkpoint inhibitors. The monotherapy dose-escalation portion (N of about 47 patients) of the phase I ivuxolimab trial is reported in the paper. In the dose-escalation cohort, around four fifths of patients were male, and the mean age was approximately 60 years, with a range of about 23 to 85. Intravenous ivuxolimab was administered to patients every 2 weeks at six dose levels: 0.01, 0.1, 0.3, 1.5, 3 and 10 mg/kg. The point of sequencing TCRbeta in the periphery was to test whether ivuxolimab changed TCR sequence diversity and drove clonal T-cell expansion. Three dose-escalation patients achieved partial responses, one with hepatocellular carcinoma and two with cutaneous melanoma. Of the approximately 54 dose-escalation patients, hepatocellular carcinoma was present in some 19, melanoma in around 15, renal cell carcinoma in 9 and head and neck cancer in 9. What the research found in general, with its limitations: Low levels of normalized T-cell clonal expansion were also shown by some nonresponding patients. At doses from 0.1 to 3.0 mg/kg, clonal expansion was seen in both CD4+ and CD8+ blood T cells between baseline and week 6. On average, CD8+ T cells showed more expanded clones than CD4+ T cells after ivuxolimab. Antigen specificity was not determined for the clonally expanded peripheral T cells. In the 0.1-3.0 mg/kg groups, partial responders were among the patients with the lowest normalized peripheral clonal expansion, particularly in CD8+ T cells.

The CDR3 has 14 amino acids, counting the end cysteine and phenylalanine. CDR3 DNA is the only sequence kept; it has 42 bases, read in frame from the first base. Patients with a history of autoimmune disease or receiving systemic immunosuppression were excluded from the trial. In every dose cohort, peripheral blood was drawn for TCR sequencing at baseline, cycle 4 day 1, and cycle 7 day 1. Samples came from an open-label, multicenter, first-in-human phase I dose-escalation trial of ivuxolimab. The trial enrolled adults with locally advanced or metastatic head and neck squamous cell, hepatocellular, melanoma or renal cell carcinoma. CD4+ and CD8+ T cells were sorted separately from peripheral blood before TCR sequencing. For sequencing of the TCRbeta CDR3 region, genomic DNA was extracted from the sorted cells. The immunoSEQ Assay was used for sequencing of TCRbeta CDR3 regions. The table comes from immuneACCESS by way of TCRdb, which keeps in-frame sequences with V and J called. Part of the clones is missing from these tables; in studies checked, under half for an unresolved V gene and the rest for unknown reasons. A total of under 15,000 clones appear in this sample, around 74% of them only once. The ten largest clones take up roughly 31% of the sample.

The rearranged chain carries TRBV1 and TRBJ1-1. TRBV1 is a pseudogene locus. The sequence derives from an adult with an advanced solid tumor such as melanoma, head and neck, liver or kidney cancer. The sample consisted of CD4+ or CD8+ T cells sorted from blood, taken in a trial of the OX40 agonist ivuxolimab. In nucleotides, the sequence is TGCACCAGCAGCCAAGACCCGGGGAACACTGAAGCTTTCTTT. Translated, it gives CTSSQDPGNTEAFF.